Listed here are 26 T cell receptor beta chains from one sample, sequenced in a study of identical twins. Each CDR3 protein is one row after TCRdb ran MiXCR on the 5' RACE reads. Found here are 450,000 or so distinct CDR3 sequences, 20% to 30% of them singletons; the top ten hold roughly 2.8%. These data were also filed under a second study, of T cells expressing NK-cell markers.

Sequencing was carried out using CD4+ T cells sorted from blood. These receptors came from a woman under 30 in good health.

This chain uses TRBV5-1 with TRBJ2-7; perhaps TRBD1 as D (8 bases). The CDR3 is 14 residues long. In germline, CDR1 is SGHRS, CDR2 YFSETQ. V lost 4 bases to trimming and J lost 2 bases, with 13 bases between them. The CDR3 DNA reads TGCGCCAGCAGCAATACAGGGGGGGCCTACGAGCAGTACTTC. Amino acids: CASSNTGGAYEQYF.

This clonotype was seen only a few times. V usage is TRBV14 and J usage is TRBJ2-2; D call uncertain. This CDR3 contains 17 residues. Germline V CDR1 and CDR2: SGHDN, FVKESK. V shed 0 bases and J shed 6 bases, with 17 bases lying between them. CDR3 bases: TGTGCCAGCAGCCAAGAATCGATTTTAAGGACCTCCGGGGAGCTGTTTTTT. Encoded protein: CASSQESILRTSGELFF.

This clonotype was counted only a few times. The chain couples TRBV15 to TRBJ1-2; D may be TRBD1 (5 bases). The CDR3 has 14 residues. The V gene's germline CDR1 is LNHNV and CDR2 YYDKDF (reference sequence). The V end lost 8 bases, the J end lost 1 base, and 14 bases lay between the germline ends. The CDR3, as DNA: TGTGCCACCTTTGACCGGGGCGGTAACTATGGCTACACCTTC. Translated: CATFDRGGNYGYTF.

This clonotype was detected only a few times. The chain uses TRBV7-2 and TRBJ2-1, with 7 positions matching TRBD2. Germline CDR1 is SGHTA and CDR2 is FQGNSA. The CDR3 is 15 amino acids. The V segment lost 3 bases and the J segment 16 bases; nucleotides outside the gene matches: 18. The CDR3, as DNA: TGTGCCAGCAGCTTTATTGAGGGAGGGTCCGGAGTGTGCTTCTTC. Translation gives CASSFIEGGSGVCFF.

The table lists this clonotype with a few counts. The V gene is TRBV5-1, the J gene TRBJ1-2; no clear D. Trimming pared 4 bases from V and 5 bases from J, leaving 6 bases between. The CDR3 is made up of 11 amino acids. Germline V gene lookup returns CDR1 SGHRS and CDR2 YFSETQ. DNA of the CDR3: TGCGCCAGCAGCGACCAGTATGGCTACACCTTC. Translating gives CASSDQYGYTF.

This clonotype was recorded a few times. This chain uses TRBV4-3 with TRBJ1-1; possibly TRBD1 for D (5 bases). From germline, CDR1 is LGHNA and CDR2 YSLEER. The CDR3 consists of 15 residues. Trimming left V 0 bases short and J 5 bases short, with 13 bases between. CDR3 sequence (DNA): TGCGCCAGCAGCCAAGATCCCCAGGGTGGAACTGAAGCTTTCTTT. This translates into CASSQDPQGGTEAFF.

In regard to this clonotype: One junction end does not reproduce the germline sequence, and a read error may be involved. The V call is TRBV7-6, the J call TRBJ2-7; D may be TRBD1 (6 bases). This CDR3 contains 14 residues. Germline loops: CDR1 SGHVS, CDR2 FNYEAQ. The CDR3 nucleotides are TGTGCCAGCAGTATAACTAACAGGGCCTACGGGCAGTACTTC. It specifies CASSITNRAYGQYF.

This clonotype has only a few counts. The J gene is TRBJ1-1, the V gene TRBV25-1, with 10 bases that match TRBD1. The CDR3 runs 13 residues. V lost 9 bases, J lost 4 bases, and 5 bases stayed unmatched. From germline, CDR1 is MGHDK and CDR2 SYGVNS. The CDR3 region has the DNA TGTGCCAGTATTCGACAGGGGGCCACTGAAGCTTTCTTT. This gives the protein CASIRQGATEAFF.

This clonotype was seen a handful of times. The J gene is TRBJ2-1, the V gene TRBV20-1; 8 bases are a match to TRBD2. Germline lookup yields CDR1 DFQATT and CDR2 SNEGSKA (reference sequence). V lost 1 base, J lost 8 bases, and 10 bases stayed unmatched. The CDR3 contains 15 residues. The CDR3, as DNA: TGCAGTGCTAGAGCAGGCACTAGCGGTTCGGATGAGCAGTTCTTC. Amino acid sequence: CSARAGTSGSDEQFF.

The rearrangement uses TRBV12-3 or TRBV12-4 and TRBJ2-6; 7 nucleotides line up with TRBD1. There are 15 residues in the CDR3. J was trimmed by 2 bases and V by 7 bases; bases with no gene match: 5. The CDR3 spells CASTDRVAGANVLTF. CDR3 in DNA: TGTGCCAGCACCGACAGGGTGGCTGGGGCCAACGTCCTGACTTTC.

The rearrangement joins TRBV3-1 to TRBJ2-6; D not resolved. This CDR3 region has 13 residues. Germline values: CDR1 LGHDT, CDR2 YNNKEL (reference sequence). V lost 3 bases and J lost 1, with 1 base in between. CDR3 DNA: TGTGCCAGCAGCCAGTCTGGGGCCAACGTCCTGACTTTC. It is translated as CASSQSGANVLTF.

The chain couples TRBV18 to TRBJ1-1; 7 nucleotides line up with TRBD1. With V trimmed by 8 bases and J by 4 bases, 13 bases remained unmatched. Germline CDR1 is KGHSH and CDR2 is LQKENI. The CDR3 spans 15 residues. The CDR3 region has the DNA TGTGCCAGCAGACAGGGTCCAAGGACCATCACTGAAGCTTTCTTT. Amino acids: CASRQGPRTITEAFF.

This clonotype has just a few counts. The rearrangement uses TRBV10-1 and TRBJ2-7, with 9 bases identical to TRBD2. The CDR3 loop spans 14 amino acids. V was clipped by 3 bases and J by 13 bases; unmatched bases: 13. CDR1 and CDR2 (germline): WNHNN, SYGVQD (reference sequence). DNA of the CDR3: TGCGCCAGCAGTGACCGACCTAGCGGGGACCGGTCTTACTTC. This translates into CASSDRPSGDRSYF.

V gene TRBV5-4 combines with J gene TRBJ2-1; D is possibly TRBD1 (5 bases). Germline V gene lookup returns CDR1 SGHNT and CDR2 YYREEE (reference sequence). The V end lost 0 bases, the J end lost 2 bases, and 9 bases lay between the germline ends. This CDR3 region has 15 residues. Written as DNA, the CDR3 is TGTGCCAGCAGCTTGGTAGGGGCGGCCTACAATGAGCAGTTCTTC. Translating it yields CASSLVGAAYNEQFF.

The chain is built from TRBV11-2 and TRBJ2-7, with a possible D match to TRBD2 (5 bases). CDR3 length equals 15 residues. Trimming cost V 0 bases and J 6 bases, with 15 bases left between them. Germline CDR1 is SGHAT and CDR2 is FQNNGV. Written as DNA, the CDR3 is TGTGCCAGCAGCTTAGAGTGGTCAGCCCGGGGCGAGCAGTACTTC. Its protein is CASSLEWSARGEQYF.

The CDR3 DNA reads as TGTGCCATCAGTGGTCGGGTAGAAGAGACCCAGTACTTC. This sequence encodes CAISGRVEETQYF. V gene TRBV10-3 combines with J gene TRBJ2-5, with unresolved D. The CDR3 spans 13 residues. Per germline, CDR1 ENHRY and CDR2 SYGVKD. V lost 4 bases and J lost 3, with 9 bases in between.

The V call is TRBV5-1, the J call TRBJ2-1; a weak D match, TRBD1 (5 bases). The CDR3 totals 14 residues. CDR1 SGHRS and CDR2 YFSETQ come from the germline V gene. Trimming cost V 0 bases and J 6 bases, with 10 bases left between them. The CDR3 spells CASSLGRDGNEQFF. CDR3 sequence (DNA): TGCGCCAGCAGCTTGGGCAGGGATGGCAATGAGCAGTTCTTC.

CDR3 region: CASSRRQGGETQYF. CDR3 DNA: TGTGCCAGCAGCCGCAGACAGGGCGGAGAGACCCAGTACTTC. The V call is TRBV11-3, the J call TRBJ2-5; 7 bases align to TRBD1. Per the germline V gene, CDR1 is SGHNT and CDR2 is YENEEA. Trimming removed 5 bases from V and 4 bases from J; junction bases left unmatched: 7. The CDR3 runs 14 residues.

This clonotype has a handful of counts. The rearrangement links TRBV5-1 to TRBJ2-3; 11 bases are a match to TRBD2. Unmatched junction bases numbered 2, after V lost 0 bases and J lost 2 bases. CDR3 length: 16 amino acids. Per the germline V gene, CDR1 is SGHRS and CDR2 is YFSETQ. DNA for the CDR3: TGCGCCAGCAGCTTGGAGACTAGCGGGGTCACAGATACGCAGTATTTT. It is translated as CASSLETSGVTDTQYF.

The J gene is TRBJ2-1, the V gene TRBV20-1; D tentatively fits TRBD1 or TRBD2 (6 bases each). From germline, CDR1 is DFQATT and CDR2 SNEGSKA (reference sequence). CDR3 size: 18 residues. V lost 5 bases, J lost 4 bases, and 27 bases lay in between. CDR3 DNA sequence: TGCAGTGCTCACACCCCTTCCACTCCGGGGGCCCGTTACAATGAGCAGTTCTTC. Protein product: CSAHTPSTPGARYNEQFF.

V is TRBV2 and J is TRBJ1-6, with D possibly being TRBD1 (6 bases). The ends were cut back, 3 bases at V and 8 bases at J, with 14 bases in the middle. Germline V gene sequence: CDR1 SNHLY, CDR2 FYNNEI. The CDR3 consists of 15 residues. CDR3 sequence (DNA): TGTGCCAGCAGTGAGGAACAGGGAGGTGATTCACCCCTCCACTTT. Translation gives CASSEEQGGDSPLHF.

V is TRBV12-3 or TRBV12-4 and J is TRBJ2-2; 10 positions match TRBD2. This CDR3 comprises 16 residues. With V trimmed by 5 bases and J by 1 base, 4 bases remained unmatched. CDR3 nucleotides: TGTGCCAGCAGTCGGGGACTAGCGAAGAACACCGGGGAGCTGTTTTTT. Residues: CASSRGLAKNTGELFF.

A few counts support this clonotype. The gene calls are TRBV6-6 and TRBJ1-4, with unresolved D. This CDR3 has 12 residues. Germline assignment: CDR1 MNHNY and CDR2 SVGAGI (reference sequence). The ends were cut back, 5 bases at V and 6 bases at J, with 7 bases in the middle. CDR3: CASSQSHEKLFF. The CDR3 nucleotides read TGTGCCAGCAGTCAATCTCATGAAAAACTGTTTTTT.

This clonotype was counted a few times. This chain uses TRBV10-3 with TRBJ2-7, with 9 nucleotides matching TRBD1. Per the germline V gene, CDR1 is ENHRY and CDR2 is SYGVKD. This CDR3 has 15 residues. J was trimmed by 5 bases and V by 2 bases; bases with no gene match: 7. CDR3 coding DNA: TGTGCCATCAGTGAGGGGGACAGGGCTAAAGACGAGCAGTACTTC. This gives the protein CAISEGDRAKDEQYF.

This clonotype showed up just a few times. The chain's CDR3 is CASSPHADVNTEAFF. For the CDR3, the DNA is TGTGCCAGCTCACCACACGCCGATGTGAACACTGAAGCTTTCTTT. The rearrangement joins TRBV18 to TRBJ1-1; D call uncertain. The CDR3 consists of 15 residues. V gave up 1 base and J gave up 0 bases, with 9 bases separating them. The V gene's germline CDR1 is KGHSH and CDR2 LQKENI. Full variable domain (outside the CDR3, taken from reference TRBV18 and TRBJ1-1): NAGVMQNPRHLVRRRGQEARLRCSPMKGHSHVYWYRQLPEEGLKFMVYLQKENIIDESGMPKERFSAEFPKEGPSILRIQQVVRGDSAAYFCASSPHADVNTEAFFGQGTRLTVV.

This chain uses TRBV20-1 with TRBJ2-5; the match to TRBD1 covers 8 bases. This CDR3 is 13 amino acids long. Germline V gene sequence: CDR1 DFQATT, CDR2 SNEGSKA (reference sequence). V gave up 3 bases and J gave up 5 bases; unmatched junction bases: 5. The chain's CDR3 is CSASLHRGETQYF. CDR3 nucleotides: TGCAGTGCTAGCCTTCACAGGGGGGAGACCCAGTACTTC.